Listed below are T cell receptor beta chains from one sample, sequenced in a study of shared clonotypes between healthy human individuals. Sequencing was performed with immunoSEQ multiplex PCR; in TCRdb, only in-frame clones are kept and a portion is missing. There are a few million clones in the sample; more than 85% occur only once, and 0.39% lies in the top ten. Material for sequencing was naive CD4+ T cells from PBMCs. Receptor source: a man aged 18 to 35 in good health. Some clones in this sample may be carry-over from other donors' samples. CDR3s include the opening cysteine and the closing phenylalanine or tryptophan. Each record gives: J gene, D gene, V gene, CDR3 protein. D genes are given only for firm matches.

TRBJ2-5,NA,TRBV14,CASSLGTTAAQYF
TRBJ2-2,TRBD2,TRBV7-9,CASSFRTSGRAEAGELFF
TRBJ2-3,TRBD2,TRBV2,CASFLREAGRTDTQYF
TRBJ2-3,TRBD2,TRBV9,CASSVEPQALAGNTDTQYF
TRBJ2-7,NA,TRBV11-2,CASSLGPQPIPSLHEQYF
TRBJ1-3,NA,TRBV2,CASSEDRQDSGNTIYF
TRBJ1-5,NA,TRBV5-1,CASSWTPGRDQPQHF
TRBJ1-2,NA,TRBV28,CASSSERGYTF
TRBJ2-1,TRBD2,TRBV18,CASSRTSGGYLNEQFF
TRBJ2-3,TRBD2,TRBV4-3,CASSQDSQTSGSYPDTQYF
TRBJ1-4,NA,TRBV11-2,CASSHRGPKNEKLFF
TRBJ2-1,TRBD2,TRBV7-6,CASSLEIASGNNEQFF
TRBJ1-5,NA,TRBV9,CASPRDGSNQPQHF
TRBJ2-3,TRBD1,TRBV6-1,CASRLGQGYTDTQYF
TRBJ2-1,NA,TRBV18,CASSPHWGDEQFF
TRBJ1-2,NA,TRBV5-1,CASSLGTVYGYTF
TRBJ2-5,TRBD2,TRBV7-8,CASTPPRLAAPETQYF
TRBJ2-7,NA,TRBV28,CASSPTAPGSYEQYF
TRBJ2-7,NA,TRBV6-6,CASNNRDEQYF
TRBJ1-3,NA,TRBV18,CASSPLDPQLSGNTIYF
TRBJ2-2,TRBD2,TRBV4-2,CASSQDSGRATGELFF
TRBJ1-1,TRBD1,TRBV6-5,CASSRSRDREAFF
TRBJ1-2,TRBD1,TRBV6-1,CASSEDREYGYTF
TRBJ2-3,NA,TRBV5-1,CASSLPERGTDTQYF
TRBJ1-3,NA,TRBV19,CASSMRGNTIYF
TRBJ2-7,NA,TRBV28,CASGTSRDEQYF
TRBJ1-5,NA,TRBV30,CAWDGPGQPQHF
TRBJ2-1,NA,TRBV10-3,CAISEGLNSYNEQFF
TRBJ1-1,TRBD1,TRBV6-1,CASSEGGTGNTEAFF
TRBJ2-2,NA,TRBV18,CASSQTGSTGELFF
TRBJ2-2,NA,TRBV5-1,CASSLDSLPGELFF
TRBJ1-2,NA,TRBV29-1,CSVEEQAPGGYTF
TRBJ2-1,TRBD2,TRBV27,CASSFQLARNEQFF
TRBJ2-1,NA,TRBV19,CASSIPVSSYNEQFF
TRBJ1-5,TRBD1,TRBV6-5,CASSTNRGSNQPQHF
TRBJ1-2,NA,TRBV19,CASSMQPIDYGYTF
TRBJ2-5,TRBD2,TRBV5-1,CASSLALAGAFETQYF
TRBJ2-7,TRBD2,TRBV7-2,CASSQERTSGYEQYF
TRBJ2-5,NA,TRBV7-6,CASSLSGSGTQYF
TRBJ1-2,TRBD1,TRBV19,CASSMTGQGDYGYTF
TRBJ2-7,TRBD2,TRBV25-1,CASSRGGYEQYF
TRBJ1-5,TRBD1,TRBV9,CASSATGDQPQHF
TRBJ2-2,NA,TRBV28,CASSLYRNTGELFF
TRBJ2-7,TRBD2,TRBV5-1,CASSLVSGDDEQYF
TRBJ2-3,TRBD1,TRBV13,CASGTGSTDTQYF
TRBJ1-2,TRBD1,TRBV5-4,CASNRGGDGYTF
TRBJ2-4,NA,TRBV4-1,CASSQDADSTFKNIQYF
TRBJ1-3,NA,TRBV2,CASRAGFSSGNTIYF
TRBJ2-5,TRBD2,TRBV9,CASSVGPSGRGETQYF